The 17 T cell receptor beta chains given below trace back to one sample, sequenced in a study of T-cell memory formation after mild COVID-19. In TCRdb, the 5' RACE reads were re-called with MiXCR into one record per CDR3 protein. The table has under 250,000 distinct CDR3 sequences, about 10% seen once. Sample: PBMCs or a T cell subset sorted from them (not recorded which). The receptor set was obtained from a man aged 18-30 years who had mild COVID-19 (a few samples of this study predate the infection). Cell type and time point are not known.

This clonotype has only a few counts. V and J are TRBV4-1 and TRBJ2-2, with a possible D match to TRBD2 (5 bases). The CDR3 contains 14 residues. V was pared by 4 bases and J by 6 bases, with 12 bases between. The germline V gene has CDR1 MGHRA and CDR2 YSYEKL. CDR3 region: CASSRLPRAGELFF. The CDR3 coding sequence is TGCGCCAGCAGCCGCTTGCCGAGGGCCGGGGAGCTGTTTTTT.

This clonotype turned up a few times. This sequence joins TRBV6-6 and TRBJ2-7; 7 bases map to TRBD2. The V gene end was trimmed by 0 bases and the J gene end by 3 bases; junction bases not matched to a gene: 8. Germline lookup yields CDR1 MNHNY and CDR2 SVGAGI (reference sequence). CDR3 length: 16 amino acids. CDR3 residues: CASSYSSAGVNYEQYV. DNA for the CDR3: TGTGCCAGCAGTTACTCGTCCGCGGGGGTCAACTACGAGCAGTACGTC.

The genes are TRBV5-1 and TRBJ2-1, with D perhaps matching TRBD1 (5 bases). The length of the CDR3 is 13 residues. Germline values: CDR1 SGHRS, CDR2 YFSETQ. V was trimmed by 0 bases and J by 8 bases, leaving 9 bases between them. Here the CDR3 reads CASSLARDHEQFF. The CDR3 DNA sequence: TGCGCCAGCAGCTTGGCCAGGGATCATGAGCAGTTCTTC. Drawing the rest from reference TRBV5-1 and TRBJ2-1, the complete variable domain is KAGVTQTPRYLIKTRGQQVTLSCSPISGHRSVSWYQQTPGQGLQFLFEYFSETQRNKGNFPGRFSGRQFSNSRSEMNVSTLELGDSALYLCASSLARDHEQFFGPGTRLTVL.

V usage is TRBV9 and J usage is TRBJ1-6, with 8 positions matching TRBD1. The ends lost 4 bases at V and 5 bases at J; junction bases unmatched: 5. The CDR3 is 15 amino acids. Germline CDR1 SGDLS, CDR2 YYNGEE. CDR3 coding DNA: TGTGCCAGCAGCCTAACAGGGGGGGATAATTCACCCCTCCACTTT. Protein: CASSLTGGDNSPLHF.

The CDR3 DNA follows: TGTGCCAGCTCACCACCGAGCCACGGGGACGACGAGCAGTACTTC. This gives the protein CASSPPSHGDDEQYF. This rearrangement joins TRBV18 to TRBJ2-7; TRBD1 or TRBD2 may be the D gene (5 bases each). The CDR3 length is 15 residues. Germline assignment: CDR1 KGHSH and CDR2 LQKENI. V was clipped by 0 bases and J by 5 bases, with 14 bases between them.

J is TRBJ1-6 and V is TRBV5-1; weak D call: TRBD1 (5 bases). Germline lookup yields CDR1 SGHRS and CDR2 YFSETQ. V lost 3 bases to trimming and J lost 10 bases, with 11 bases between them. The CDR3 sequence is 13 residues long. For the CDR3, the DNA is TGCGCCAGCAGCTGGGACCTTGGCTCACCCCTCCACTTT. Translation gives CASSWDLGSPLHF.

This clonotype was picked up a small number of times. The V call is TRBV21-1, the J call TRBJ2-7; no check of the table's D call, TRBD1, against the DNA was made. TRBV21-1 is deemed a pseudogene. The CDR3 extends over 14 amino acids. The CDR3 bases are TGTGCCAGCAGCAAAGTTGGGGGGGCTTGGGAGCAGTACGTC. Translating it yields CASSKVGGAWEQYV.

The chain recombines TRBV6-2 or TRBV6-3 with TRBJ2-5; 7 bases map to TRBD2. This CDR3 is built from 14 residues. V shed 6 bases and J 5 bases; nucleotides not matched to a gene: 9. From germline, CDR1 is MNHEY and CDR2 SVGEGT. The CDR3 region is CASRPAGVEETQYF. The CDR3 DNA reads as TGTGCCAGCAGACCGGCGGGGGTGGAGGAGACCCAGTACTTC.

This clonotype was counted between two and nine times. This chain joins TRBV5-1 and TRBJ2-1; maybe TRBD1 (5 bases). The V end was cut by 1 base, the J end by 3 bases, with 11 bases between. Germline values: CDR1 SGHRS, CDR2 YFSETQ. The CDR3 is made up of 15 amino acids. CDR3 nucleotide sequence: TGCGCCAGCAGCTTGCAGGGTCCCTTCTACAATGAGCAGTTCTTC. It translates to CASSLQGPFYNEQFF.

The chain employs TRBV30 and TRBJ2-5; D might be TRBD1 or TRBD2, each matching 6 bases. Germline CDR1 reads GTSNPN; CDR2 reads SVGIG (reference sequence). The CDR3 loop spans 13 amino acids. V was shortened by 4 bases and J by 5 bases, with 14 bases between the two germline ends. The CDR3 DNA sequence: TGTGCCTGGACCCGGGGGCCGGAGGAGACCCAGTACTTC. Encoded protein: CAWTRGPEETQYF.

The V gene is TRBV11-2, the J gene TRBJ1-5; possibly TRBD1 for D (5 bases). The CDR3 length is 15 residues. Germline CDR1 SGHAT, CDR2 FQNNGV. Trimming stripped 5 bases from V and 9 bases from J, with 20 bases between. The CDR3 DNA is TGTGCCAGCAGCGAAACTATGGGGGTAAATGGGCCCCAGCATTTT. This sequence encodes CASSETMGVNGPQHF.

V gene TRBV4-1 combines with J gene TRBJ2-7; TRBD1 matches at 11 bases. With 3 bases clipped from V and 2 bases from J, the junction kept 6 bases outside the gene matches. The CDR3 runs 16 residues. Germline CDR1 MGHRA, CDR2 YSYEKL. DNA for the CDR3: TGCGCCAGCAGCCAGGCTCCGGGACAGGGGGCCTACGAGCAGTACTTC. This gives the protein CASSQAPGQGAYEQYF.

This clonotype has just a few counts. CDR3 in DNA: TGTGCCAGCAGCGCCCTAGCGGGGGCGAACACCGGGGAGCTGTTTTTT. Protein product: CASSALAGANTGELFF. The V gene is TRBV7-2, the J gene TRBJ2-2; 10 nucleotides line up with TRBD2. The CDR3 runs to 16 residues. Looked up from germline, CDR1 is SGHTA and CDR2 is FQGNSA. V lost 5 bases, J lost 0 bases, and 3 bases stayed unmatched.

This clonotype was seen more than once but under ten times. The chain links TRBV18 to TRBJ2-1; D is uncertain. The CDR3 is 13 amino acids. Trimming removed 3 bases at V and 5 bases at J, with 8 bases between. The germline V gene has CDR1 KGHSH and CDR2 LQKENI. CDR3 region: CASSPIINNEQFF. CDR3 DNA sequence: TGTGCCAGCTCACCCATTATAAACAATGAGCAGTTCTTC.

This clonotype was counted only a few times. This sequence joins TRBV6-2 or TRBV6-3 and TRBJ1-2, with 8 positions matching TRBD1. The V and J ends lost 6 bases and 3 bases, in that order; junction bases with no gene match: 3. Germline assignment: CDR1 MNHEY and CDR2 SVGEGT. The CDR3 spans 13 residues. This CDR3 is CASRPGGDYGYTF. CDR3 coding DNA: TGTGCCAGCAGGCCAGGGGGCGACTATGGCTACACCTTC.

This clonotype has more than one count but fewer than ten. The gene calls are TRBV5-6 and TRBJ2-3; the match to TRBD1 covers 11 bases. The length of the CDR3 is 15 residues. Per the germline V gene, CDR1 is SGHDT and CDR2 is YYEEEE. After removal of 6 bases from V and 6 bases from J, the junction contained 9 bases not matched to a gene. CDR3 nucleotides: TGTGCCAGCACCGTCGGGACAGGGGGAATCGATACGCAGTATTTT. Protein sequence: CASTVGTGGIDTQYF.

This clonotype was seen a few times. This rearrangement joins TRBV20-1 to TRBJ1-2; weak D call: TRBD1 (6 bases). The CDR3 is 13 amino acids. The V end was cut by 5 bases, the J end by 9 bases, with 19 bases between. Per the germline V gene, CDR1 is DFQATT and CDR2 is SNEGSKA (reference sequence). CDR3 coding DNA: TGCAGTGCTGGGACCTTAAACAGGGAAAGCTACACCTTC. Protein sequence: CSAGTLNRESYTF.